This T cell receptor (beta chain) was captured by sequencing in a study of human T cells and chemical hapten exposure. Overall study findings and caveats: DPC sensitization left the count of TCRs above 1 in 1000 unchanged.

This clonotype was found a few times. Its antigen is as yet unknown. Authors' data handling: The number of TCRs in each sample had a median of approximately 90,000 and spanned roughly 23,224 to 750,000. Using its own MiXCR run on the RACE reads, TCRdb lists one record per CDR3 protein. These V and J calls are TCRdb output, not the study's own analysis. The table lists about 190,000 distinct CDR3 sequences, under 30% of them singletons, with over 2% in the top ten. Stated time point: patch test 3, about 24 weeks after DPC sensitization. Treatment denoted: therapeutic diphenylcyclopropenone sensitization with weekly scalp DPC. CDR3 length: 14 amino acids. Per germline, CDR1 SQVTM and CDR2 ANQGSEA. With 4 bases removed from V and 3 bases from J, the gap between germline ends came to 12 bases.

The clonotype was recovered from a woman in her thirties or forties with alopecia areata. Some clones in this sample may be carry-over from other donors' samples. The chain combines TRBV29-1 with TRBJ2-2, with D perhaps matching TRBD2 (5 bases). The sample was whole blood, taken in connection with sensitization to the hapten diphenylcyclopropenone (DPC). CDR3 DNA sequence: TGCAGCGTTGGGAGGTTAGGCGACACCGGGGAGCTGTTTTTT. Its translation is CSVGRLGDTGELFF.